Listed below are T cell receptor beta chains from one sample, sequenced in a study of Ad26.COV2.S vaccination and SARS-CoV-2 variants. Produced via immunoSEQ multiplex PCR; TCRdb's table is partial and in-frame only. The repertoire holds 350,000 to 400,000 clones, with approximately 89% as singletons. The sequencing used peripheral blood, collected in a trial of Ad26.COV2.S vaccine versus placebo. The source of these receptors is a person between 18 and 65 years old who received the Ad26.COV2.S COVID-19 vaccine or a placebo. Both conserved end residues are part of each CDR3. A D gene is named only where the DNA matches it firmly. Size is omitted from some rows. Given values are once, few, many or a class for expanded clones.

>-|TRBJ2-2|-|TRBV7-3
CASSLRGRNTGELFF
TGTGCCAGCAGCTTAAGGGGGCGGAACACCGGGGAGCTGTTTTTT
>-|TRBJ2-2|-|TRBV5-4
CASSLGGTTTGELFF
TGTGCCAGCAGCTTGGGGGGGACAACCACCGGGGAGCTGTTTTTT
>-|TRBJ2-2|-|TRBV28
CASRIDTGELFF
TGTGCCAGCAGGATAGACACCGGGGAGCTGTTTTTT
>-|TRBJ2-3|TRBD1|TRBV28
CASSGDRGLVGTDTQYF
TGTGCCAGCAGTGGGGACAGGGGGCTGGTGGGCACAGATACGCAGTATTTT
>-|TRBJ1-4|-|TRBV7-9
CASSLGPGRNEKLFF
TGTGCCAGCAGCTTAGGTCCAGGGCGAAATGAAAAACTGTTTTTT
>-|TRBJ2-5|-|TRBV11-1
CASSVRSEETQYF
TGTGCCAGCAGCGTCCGATCCGAAGAGACCCAGTACTTC
>once|TRBJ2-7|-|TRBV9
CASSVNQASYEQYF
TGTGCCAGCAGCGTAAATCAGGCTTCCTACGAGCAGTACTTC
>-|TRBJ1-1|-|TRBV5-1
CASSPGTGDITFF
TGCGCCAGCAGCCCCGGGACGGGGGATATAACTTTCTTT
>-|TRBJ1-3|-|TRBV28
CASRDLTGSGNTIYF
TGTGCCAGCAGAGACCTGACAGGTTCGGGAAACACCATATATTTT
>-|TRBJ2-5|-|TRBV7-9
CASSLGEETQYF
TGTGCCAGCAGCTTAGGGGAGGAGACCCAGTACTTC
>-|TRBJ2-7|TRBD2|TRBV7-2
CASSPWTSGRAYEQYF
TGTGCCAGCAGCCCCTGGACTAGCGGGAGGGCCTACGAGCAGTACTTC
>-|TRBJ1-4|-|TRBV18
CASSQVKTNEKLFF
TGTGCCAGCTCCCAAGTTAAGACTAATGAAAAACTGTTTTTT
>once|TRBJ2-1|-|TRBV11-2
CASSLVGTPTLYNEQFF
TGTGCCAGCAGCTTAGTTGGGACTCCCACGCTCTACAATGAGCAGTTCTTC
>-|TRBJ1-5|-|TRBV7-6
CASSSDFNQPQHF
TGTGCCAGCAGCTCTGACTTCAATCAGCCCCAGCATTTT
>-|TRBJ2-1|TRBD1|TRBV28
CASSTDRSRNEQFF
TGTGCCAGCAGTACGGACAGGTCTAGGAATGAGCAGTTCTTC
>-|TRBJ1-1|-|TRBV6-2/TRBV6-3
CASSGVANTEAFF
TGTGCCAGCAGTGGGGTGGCCAACACTGAAGCTTTCTTT
>once|TRBJ2-2|-|TRBV3-1/TRBV3-2
CASSHEGGPPGELFF
TGTGCCAGCAGCCACGAGGGCGGCCCCCCCGGGGAGCTGTTTTTT
>-|TRBJ2-2|TRBD2|TRBV18
CASSGGLAENTGELFF
TGTGCCAGCTCTGGGGGACTAGCGGAGAACACCGGGGAGCTGTTTTTT
>once|TRBJ2-1|-|TRBV27
CASSLALTPVGNEQFF
TGTGCCAGCAGCCTAGCTTTGACCCCAGTGGGGAATGAGCAGTTCTTC
>-|TRBJ2-7|TRBD2|TRBV11-2
CASSLVRLAGAKEQYF
TGTGCCAGCAGCTTAGTACGGCTAGCGGGAGCAAAAGAGCAGTACTTC
>-|TRBJ1-1|-|TRBV19
CASSVGVKGTEAFF
TGTGCCAGTAGTGTCGGGGTAAAGGGCACTGAAGCTTTCTTT
>-|TRBJ1-6|TRBD1|TRBV19
CASTGQGGSPLHF
TGTGCCAGTACGGGACAGGGTGGTTCACCCCTCCACTTT
>few|TRBJ2-2|TRBD2|TRBV19
CASSPGGRRTGELFF
TGTGCCAGTAGCCCGGGGGGGCGGCGCACCGGGGAGCTGTTTTTT
>-|TRBJ2-2|TRBD2|TRBV27
CASSLYLAGANTGELFF
TGTGCCAGCAGTTTATACCTAGCGGGGGCGAACACCGGGGAGCTGTTTTTT
>-|TRBJ1-3|-|TRBV6-6
CASRLGASGNTIYF
TGTGCCAGCAGGTTAGGAGCCTCTGGAAACACCATATATTTT
>-|TRBJ1-3|-|TRBV12-5
CASGLVPGNTIYF
TGTGCTAGTGGTTTGGTTCCTGGAAACACCATATATTTT
>-|TRBJ1-1|TRBD1|TRBV3-1/TRBV3-2
CASSQTTGGRTEAFF
TGTGCCAGCAGCCAGACTACAGGGGGTCGCACTGAAGCTTTCTTT
>-|TRBJ1-2|-|TRBV21-1
CASSKGSPGQVLNYGYTF
TGTGCCAGCAGCAAGGGAAGCCCGGGACAAGTCCTCAACTATGGCTACACCTTC
>-|TRBJ2-1|TRBD1|TRBV5-4
CASYPGTGGYNEQFF
TGTGCCAGCTATCCCGGGACAGGGGGATACAATGAGCAGTTCTTC
>-|TRBJ1-1|-|TRBV5-4
CASRSGLDTEAFF
TGTGCCAGCAGATCGGGGCTTGACACTGAAGCTTTCTTT
>-|TRBJ2-3|-|TRBV27
CASSFGPDTQYF
TGTGCCAGCAGTTTTGGCCCAGATACGCAGTATTTT
>-|TRBJ1-1|-|TRBV10-2
CASRAGAAEAFF
TGCGCCAGCAGGGCAGGGGCTGCTGAAGCTTTCTTT
>-|TRBJ1-1|TRBD1|TRBV3-1/TRBV3-2
CASSQGTGISNTEAFF
TGTGCCAGCAGCCAAGGGACAGGGATTTCGAACACTGAAGCTTTCTTT
>-|TRBJ1-4|-|TRBV14
CASSPRRDNEKLFF
TGTGCCAGCAGCCCCCGGCGGGATAATGAAAAACTGTTTTTT
>-|TRBJ1-2|-|TRBV6-5
CASSRDPTATDGYTF
TGTGCCAGCAGTAGGGACCCGACAGCTACTGATGGCTACACCTTC
>-|TRBJ2-5|-|TRBV7-8
CASSKSQETQYF
TGTGCCAGCAGCAAATCTCAAGAGACCCAGTACTTC
>-|TRBJ1-1|-|TRBV25-1
CASSVPRGGVNTEAFF
TGTGCCAGCAGTGTCCCGAGGGGGGGTGTAAACACTGAAGCTTTCTTT
>-|TRBJ2-7|-|TRBV5-6
CASSLDGRGEQYF
TGTGCCAGCAGCTTGGATGGCAGGGGCGAGCAGTACTTC
>-|TRBJ2-7|TRBD2|TRBV5-6
CASSMGLAGALSYEQYF
TGTGCCAGCAGCATGGGACTAGCGGGAGCCCTTTCATACGAGCAGTACTTC
>-|TRBJ1-2|TRBD1|TRBV2
CASSPDRNYGYTF
TGTGCCAGCAGCCCGGACAGGAACTATGGCTACACCTTC
>-|TRBJ2-5|-|TRBV7-9
CASRASGSGVETQYF
TGTGCCAGCAGGGCCAGTGGGTCTGGGGTTGAGACCCAGTACTTC
>many|TRBJ1-1|-|TRBV18
CASSPPHRATEAFF
TGTGCCAGCTCACCCCCCCACAGGGCTACTGAAGCTTTCTTT
>once|TRBJ2-7|-|TRBV5-6
CASSLPNLGTYEQYF
TGTGCCAGCAGCTTGCCGAATTTGGGGACCTACGAGCAGTACTTC
>-|TRBJ2-2|-|TRBV5-6
CASPEPNTGELFF
TGTGCCAGCCCGGAGCCTAACACCGGGGAGCTGTTTTTT
>-|TRBJ2-5|-|TRBV3-1/TRBV3-2
CASSQDYGSQETQYF
TGTGCCAGCAGCCAAGATTACGGCAGCCAAGAGACCCAGTACTTC
>once|TRBJ2-5|-|TRBV28
CASSPTGLAEEQETQYF
TGTGCCAGCAGTCCCACCGGGTTAGCGGAGGAACAAGAGACCCAGTACTTC
>-|TRBJ2-7|-|TRBV6-5
CASSYKTDTYEQYF
TGTGCCAGCAGTTACAAGACAGACACCTACGAGCAGTACTTC
>-|TRBJ2-5|-|TRBV7-9
CASSLEWGKETQYF
TGTGCCAGCAGCTTAGAGTGGGGTAAAGAGACCCAGTACTTC
>-|TRBJ2-3|-|TRBV6-1
CASSGGDFFSTDTQYF
TGTGCCAGCAGTGGGGGGGACTTCTTCAGCACAGATACGCAGTATTTT